Following are 14 T cell receptor beta chains from one sample sequenced in a study of blood T cell repertoires in COVID-19. Libraries were prepared by immunoSEQ multiplex PCR; TCRdb keeps only in-frame clonotypes and omits some of them. Of approximately 120,000 clones in the sample, around 90% are singletons; the top ten hold approximately 2%. Source material: peripheral blood. Every receptor here comes from a man aged 50 to 59 with COVID-19, enrolled during active disease.

The chain carries TRBV25-1 and TRBJ1-1; D remains unclear. Germline-derived CDR1 and CDR2 are MGHDK and SYGVNS. The CDR3 contains 13 residues. V lost 1 base to trimming and J lost 7 bases, with 10 bases between them. The CDR3 nucleotides are TGTGCCAGCAGTGAATTGGACTGGAGTGAAGCTTTCTTT. Translating it yields CASSELDWSEAFF.

The V and J genes are TRBV6-6 and TRBJ2-7; 10 bases fit TRBD2. V shed 4 bases, J shed 4 bases, and the junction held 10 bases outside the gene matches. CDR1 and CDR2 from the germline V gene are MNHNY and SVGAGI (reference sequence). This CDR3 contains 16 residues. CDR3 DNA sequence: TGTGCCAGCAGTTTCTTAGCGGGAGGTGAGGGATACGAGCAGTACTTC. Its translation is CASSFLAGGEGYEQYF.

V gene TRBV18 combines with J gene TRBJ2-7, with D possibly being TRBD2 (5 bases). Trimming stripped 6 bases from V and 6 bases from J, with 12 bases between. Germline V gene lookup returns CDR1 KGHSH and CDR2 LQKENI. This CDR3 has 12 residues. This chain's CDR3 is CASSGGQGEQYV. The CDR3 DNA reads as TGTGCCAGCTCCGGAGGTCAAGGCGAGCAGTACGTC.

This clone was detected only once. CDR3 nucleotide sequence: TGCGCCAGCAGCCCGGGACTAGCGGGAGCTACAGATACGCAGTATTTT. It is translated as CASSPGLAGATDTQYF. The chain combines TRBV5-1 with TRBJ2-3; 14 nucleotides align to TRBD2. With V trimmed by 4 bases and J by 3 bases, 4 bases remained unmatched. CDR3 length: 16 residues. CDR1 and CDR2 from the germline V gene are SGHRS and YFSETQ.

The V call is TRBV18, the J call TRBJ1-4; D call uncertain. The germline V gene encodes CDR1 KGHSH and CDR2 LQKENI. The V and J ends lost 6 bases and 8 bases respectively, with 16 bases between them. This CDR3 comprises 14 residues. CDR3 sequence: CASSQQEVEEKLFF. CDR3 DNA sequence: TGTGCCAGCTCCCAGCAAGAGGTGGAGGAAAAACTGTTTTTT.

The chain links TRBV6-7 to TRBJ2-7; 7 positions agree with TRBD2. TRBV6-7 is sorted into the ORF group, with uncertain function. J lost 0 bases, V lost 2 bases, and 10 bases had no gene match. The CDR3 consists of 17 residues. The CDR3, as DNA: TGTGCCAGCAGTTACACCCACGGGAGGCCGTCCTCCTACGAGCAGTACGTC. Translated: CASSYTHGRPSSYEQYV.

This chain connects TRBV30 to TRBJ1-2, with D possibly matching TRBD1 (6 bases). Trimming stripped 5 bases from V and 8 bases from J, with 12 bases between. The CDR3 extends over 11 amino acids. The germline gives CDR1 GTSNPN, CDR2 SVGIG (reference sequence). CDR3 bases: TGTGCCTGGTACAGGGTTGACGGCTACACCTTC. It yields the protein CAWYRVDGYTF.

The chain is built from TRBV2 and TRBJ1-4, with D unresolved. The CDR3 covers 15 residues. Per germline, CDR1 SNHLY and CDR2 FYNNEI. Trimming stripped 1 base from V and 4 bases from J, with 10 bases between. DNA of the CDR3: TGTGCCAGCAGTGAAGTTTTCAGATATAATGAAAAACTGTTTTTT. Residues: CASSEVFRYNEKLFF.

V gene TRBV21-1 combines with J gene TRBJ1-3; TRBD1 was called by the table and not checked on the DNA. TRBV21-1 is a documented pseudogene. This CDR3 is built from 19 residues. In DNA, the CDR3 is TGTGCCAGCAGCGATGGGACAGGGTGCGATTTAAGCTCTGGAAACACCATATATTTT. Protein sequence: CASSDGTGCDLSSGNTIYF.

The chain has TRBV7-2 and TRBJ2-5, with D maybe TRBD2 (5 bases). The CDR3 has 13 residues. Trimming cost V 4 bases and J 3 bases, with 9 bases left between them. CDR1 and CDR2 from the germline V gene are SGHTA and FQGNSA. The CDR3 nucleotides read TGTGCCAGCAGCTCGCTAGCAGAAGAGACCCAGTACTTC. It encodes CASSSLAEETQYF.

The chain links TRBV5-5 to TRBJ2-2, with TRBD2 identical over 7 bases. This CDR3 region has 14 residues. Unmatched junction bases numbered 10, after V lost 9 bases and J lost 5 bases. The germline gives CDR1 SGHKS, CDR2 YYEKEE (reference sequence). In DNA, the CDR3 is TGTGCCACGTCGGCAGGTAGCGGGACCGGGGAGCTGTTTTTT. This sequence encodes CATSAGSGTGELFF. Based on the CDR3 plus reference TRBV5-5 and TRBJ2-2, the full variable domain is DAGVTQSPTHLIKTRGQQVTLRCSPISGHKSVSWYQQVLGQGPQFIFQYYEKEERGRGNFPDRFSARQFPNYSSELNVNALLLGDSALYLCATSAGSGTGELFFGEGSRLTVL.

J is TRBJ1-6 and V is TRBV7-2, with a tentative D call TRBD1 (5 bases). The CDR3 has 15 amino acids. The V end was cut by 3 bases, the J end by 7 bases, with 13 bases between. The V gene's germline CDR1 is SGHTA and CDR2 FQGNSA. Written as DNA, the CDR3 is TGTGCCAGCAGCTTCATTGACAGAAGAAATTCACCCCTCCACTTT. This codes for CASSFIDRRNSPLHF.

This clone was picked up a small number of times. The chain combines TRBV27 with TRBJ2-3, with 10 bases aligning to TRBD2. Per germline, CDR1 MNHEY and CDR2 SMNVEV (reference sequence). This CDR3 region has 16 residues. The V gene end was trimmed by 7 bases and the J gene end by 1 base; junction bases not matched to a gene: 8. This CDR3 is CASTRGGTSGTDTQYF. The CDR3, as DNA: TGTGCCAGCACCAGAGGGGGGACTAGCGGCACAGATACGCAGTATTTT.

The V call is TRBV14, the J call TRBJ2-5; D is uncertain. V was trimmed by 4 bases and J by 2 bases, leaving 5 bases between them. The V gene's germline CDR1 is SGHDN and CDR2 FVKESK. The CDR3 sequence is 12 residues long. The CDR3 nucleotides are TGTGCCAGCAGCCTCTATCAAGAGACCCAGTACTTC. This sequence encodes CASSLYQETQYF.